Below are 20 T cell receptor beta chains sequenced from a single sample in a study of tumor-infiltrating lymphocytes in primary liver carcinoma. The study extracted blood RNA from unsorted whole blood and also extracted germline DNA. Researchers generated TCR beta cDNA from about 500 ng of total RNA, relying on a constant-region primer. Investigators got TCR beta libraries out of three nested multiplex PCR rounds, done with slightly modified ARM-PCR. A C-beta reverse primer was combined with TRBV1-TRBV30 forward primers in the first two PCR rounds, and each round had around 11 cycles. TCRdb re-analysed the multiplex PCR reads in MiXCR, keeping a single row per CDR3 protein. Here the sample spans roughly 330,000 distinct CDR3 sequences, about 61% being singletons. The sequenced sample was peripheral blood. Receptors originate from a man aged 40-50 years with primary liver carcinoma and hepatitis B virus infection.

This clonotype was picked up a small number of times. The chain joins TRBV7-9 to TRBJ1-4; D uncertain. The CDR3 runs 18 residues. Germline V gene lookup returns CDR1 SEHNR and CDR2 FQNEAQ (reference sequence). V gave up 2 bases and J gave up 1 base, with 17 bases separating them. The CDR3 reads CASSLTRSSTETNEKLFF. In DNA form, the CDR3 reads TGTGCCAGCAGCTTAACGAGGTCCTCGACTGAAACTAATGAAAAACTGTTTTTT.

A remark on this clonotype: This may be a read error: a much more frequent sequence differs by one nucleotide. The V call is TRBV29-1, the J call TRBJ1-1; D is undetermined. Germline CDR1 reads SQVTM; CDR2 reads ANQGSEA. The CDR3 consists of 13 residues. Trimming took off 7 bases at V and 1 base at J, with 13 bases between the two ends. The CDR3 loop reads CSAHHATNTEAFF. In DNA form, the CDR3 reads TGCAGCGCTCACCATGCGACGAACACTGAAGCTTTCTTT.

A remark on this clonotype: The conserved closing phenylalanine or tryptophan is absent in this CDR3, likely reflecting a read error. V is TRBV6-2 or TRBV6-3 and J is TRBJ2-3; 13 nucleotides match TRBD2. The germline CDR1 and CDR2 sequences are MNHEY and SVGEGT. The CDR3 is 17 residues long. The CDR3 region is CASSSGLAGARTDTQYS. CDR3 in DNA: TGTGCTAGCAGTTCCGGACTAGCGGGAGCCCGCACAGATACGCAGTATTCT.

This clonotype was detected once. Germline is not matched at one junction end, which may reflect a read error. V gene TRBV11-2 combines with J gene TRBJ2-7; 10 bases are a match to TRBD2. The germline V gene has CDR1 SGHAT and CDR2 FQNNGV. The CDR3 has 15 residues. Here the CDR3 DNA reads TGTGCCAGCAGCTTAGGGACTAGCGGATTCTGCGAGCATTACTTC. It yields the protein CASSLGTSGFCEHYF.

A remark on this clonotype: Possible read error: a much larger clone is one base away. CDR3 loop: CGSSVTVSGELFF. The CDR3 DNA follows: TGCGGCAGCAGCGTGACAGTATCCGGGGAGCTGTTTTTT. The chain recombines TRBV5-1 with TRBJ2-2, with D maybe TRBD1 (5 bases). The CDR3 length is 13 residues. Germline V CDR1 and CDR2: SGHRS, YFSETQ.

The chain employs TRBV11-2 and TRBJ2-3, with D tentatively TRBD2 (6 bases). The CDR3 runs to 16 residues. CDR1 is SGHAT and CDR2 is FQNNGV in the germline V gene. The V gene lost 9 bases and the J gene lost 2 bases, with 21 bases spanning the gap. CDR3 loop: CASGFRLGEPTDTQYF. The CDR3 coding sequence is TGTGCCAGTGGCTTCCGACTAGGAGAGCCCACAGATACGCAGTATTTT.

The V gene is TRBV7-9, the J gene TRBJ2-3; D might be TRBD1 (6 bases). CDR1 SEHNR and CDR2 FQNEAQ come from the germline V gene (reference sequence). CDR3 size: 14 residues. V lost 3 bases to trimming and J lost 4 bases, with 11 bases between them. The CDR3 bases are TGTGCCAGCAGCTTCCAGGGGACCGCAGATACGCAGTATTTT. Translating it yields CASSFQGTADTQYF.

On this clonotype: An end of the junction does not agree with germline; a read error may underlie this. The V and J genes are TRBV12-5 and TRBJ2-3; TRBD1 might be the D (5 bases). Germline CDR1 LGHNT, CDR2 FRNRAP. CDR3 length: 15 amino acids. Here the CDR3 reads CASGLGQHITDMQYF. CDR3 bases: TGTGCTAGTGGTTTGGGACAGCACATCACAGATATGCAGTATTTT. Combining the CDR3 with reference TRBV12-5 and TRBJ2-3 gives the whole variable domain DARVTQTPRHKVTEMGQEVTMRCQPILGHNTVFWYRQTMMQGLELLAYFRNRAPLDDSGMPKDRFSAEMPDATLATLKIQPSEPRDSAVYFCASGLGQHITDMQYFGPGTRLTVL.

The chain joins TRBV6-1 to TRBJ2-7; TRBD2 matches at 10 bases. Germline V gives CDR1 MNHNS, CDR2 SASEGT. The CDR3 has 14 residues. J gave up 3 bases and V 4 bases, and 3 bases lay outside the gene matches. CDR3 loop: CASSVAGGLYEQYF. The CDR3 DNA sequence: TGTGCCAGCAGTGTAGCGGGGGGCCTCTACGAGCAGTACTTC.

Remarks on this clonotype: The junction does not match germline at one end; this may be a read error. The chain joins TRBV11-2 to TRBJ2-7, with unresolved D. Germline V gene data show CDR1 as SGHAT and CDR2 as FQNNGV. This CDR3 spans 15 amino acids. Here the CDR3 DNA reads TGTGCCAGTAGCTTAGACCCTACATGTCACTACGAACAGTACTTC. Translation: CASSLDPTCHYEQYF.

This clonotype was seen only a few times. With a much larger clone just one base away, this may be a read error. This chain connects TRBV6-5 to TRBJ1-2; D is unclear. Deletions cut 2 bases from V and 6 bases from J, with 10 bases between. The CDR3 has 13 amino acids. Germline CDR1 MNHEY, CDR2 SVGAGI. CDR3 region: CASSYGDLHGYTF. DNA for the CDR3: TGTGCCAGCAGTTACGGGGATTTACATGGCTACACCTTC.

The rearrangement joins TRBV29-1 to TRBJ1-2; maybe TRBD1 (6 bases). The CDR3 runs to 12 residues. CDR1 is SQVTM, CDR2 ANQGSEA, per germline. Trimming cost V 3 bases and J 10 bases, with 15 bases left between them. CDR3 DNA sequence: TGCAGCGTTGAGGCCAAGGGGGACGACTACACCTTC. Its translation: CSVEAKGDDYTF.

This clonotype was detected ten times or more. CDR3 in DNA: TGTGCTAGTGGTTCATACGGGGAGTACAATGAGCAGTTCTTC. Translating gives CASGSYGEYNEQFF. The chain couples TRBV12-5 to TRBJ2-1; TRBD2 might be the D (5 bases). CDR3 length equals 14 residues. Germline CDR1 and CDR2: LGHNT and FRNRAP. V was pared by 4 bases and J by 4 bases, with 11 bases between.

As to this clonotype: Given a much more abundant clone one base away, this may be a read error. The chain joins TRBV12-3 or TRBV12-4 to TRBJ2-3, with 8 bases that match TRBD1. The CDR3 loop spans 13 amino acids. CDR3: CTSRPLGQGTQYF. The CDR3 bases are TGTACCAGCAGACCCCTTGGACAGGGTACGCAGTATTTT.

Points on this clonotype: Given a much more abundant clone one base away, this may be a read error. In DNA, the CDR3 is TGTGCCAGCAGAAACAATCTAACGGGAGGTCGTTACGAGCAGTACTTC. This gives the protein CASRNNLTGGRYEQYF. J is TRBJ2-7 and V is TRBV6-2 or TRBV6-3, with 7 bases that match TRBD2. The germline gives CDR1 MNHEY, CDR2 SVGEGT. The CDR3 is 16 residues long. V was pared by 6 bases and J by 4 bases, with 15 bases of the junction left unmatched.

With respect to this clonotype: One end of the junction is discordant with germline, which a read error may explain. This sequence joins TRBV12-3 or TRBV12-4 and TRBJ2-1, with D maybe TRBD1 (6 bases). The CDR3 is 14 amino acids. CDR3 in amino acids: CVSSFRGDYNEQFF. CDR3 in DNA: TGTGTCAGCAGTTTCAGGGGTGATTACAATGAGCAGTTCTTC.

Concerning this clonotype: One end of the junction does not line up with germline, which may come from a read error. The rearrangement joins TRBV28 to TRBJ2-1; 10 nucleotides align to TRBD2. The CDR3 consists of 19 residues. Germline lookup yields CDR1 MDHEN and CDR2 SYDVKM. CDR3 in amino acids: CVSSTPGLATSSGYNEQFF. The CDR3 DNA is TGTGTCAGCAGCACACCGGGACTAGCGACTTCCTCGGGTTACAATGAGCAGTTCTTC.

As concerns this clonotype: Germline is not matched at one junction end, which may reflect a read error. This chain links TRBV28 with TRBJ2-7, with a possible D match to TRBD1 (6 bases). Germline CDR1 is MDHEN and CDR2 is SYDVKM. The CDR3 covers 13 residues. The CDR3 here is CATRDKDSSEPYF. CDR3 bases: TGTGCCACCCGGGACAAGGATTCCTCCGAGCCGTACTTC.

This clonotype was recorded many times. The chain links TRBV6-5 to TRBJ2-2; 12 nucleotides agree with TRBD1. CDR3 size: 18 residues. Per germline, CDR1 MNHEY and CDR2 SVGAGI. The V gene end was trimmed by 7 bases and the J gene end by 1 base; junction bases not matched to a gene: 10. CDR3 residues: CASTLKGTGGMNTGELFF. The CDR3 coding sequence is TGTGCCAGCACCCTAAAGGGGACAGGGGGCATGAACACCGGGGAGCTGTTTTTT.

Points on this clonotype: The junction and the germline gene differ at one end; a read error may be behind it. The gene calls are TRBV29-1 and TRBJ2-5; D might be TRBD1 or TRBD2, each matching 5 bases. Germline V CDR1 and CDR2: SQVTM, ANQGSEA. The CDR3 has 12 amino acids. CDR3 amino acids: CSVVTVGEIQYF. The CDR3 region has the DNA TGCAGCGTTGTAACCGTAGGGGAGATCCAGTACTTC.